The present T cell receptor (beta chain) was sequenced within a study of blood T cell repertoires in COVID-19. Study at large: COVID-19 samples from acute and convalescent phases originated in the United States, Italy and Spain. The cDNA or gDNA used as material had been derived from T cells, B-cell-depleted T cells, or PBMCs.

Deletions cut 0 bases from V and 8 bases from J, with 10 bases between. This CDR3 has 13 residues. CDR1 is ENHRY, CDR2 SYGVKD, per germline. In the original workflow: Amplification with reference gene primers provided the estimates of nucleated cell counts. The method was immunoSEQ multiplex PCR; TCRdb's version includes in-frame clones alone and lacks a portion of them. V and J calls and clone size are as listed in that table; D and trimming were resolved from the DNA. Here the sample spans roughly 100,000 clones, about 91% being singletons. This clonotype was sampled from an elderly woman with active COVID-19. The material sequenced was peripheral blood. V is TRBV10-3 and J is TRBJ1-2; no clear D. The CDR3 DNA reads TGTGCCATCAGTGAGTCGTGGGTGGGCGGCTACACCTTC. Its protein is CAISESWVGGYTF.